What follows are 17 T cell receptor beta chains derived from one specimen sequenced in a study of siplizumab effects on memory and regulatory T cells. Clones were read by immunoSEQ multiplex PCR, and TCRdb kept only the in-frame ones, dropping some. The data contain some 97,000 clones, about 93% of them singletons. The material sequenced was Tregs sorted from blood. The receptors come from a human donor in good health.

This clone was observed a handful of times. The chain combines TRBV20-1 with TRBJ2-4; D may match TRBD1 or TRBD2 (5 bases each). The CDR3 runs to 11 residues. The germline CDR1 and CDR2 sequences are DFQATT and SNEGSKA (reference sequence). Trimming cost V 5 bases and J 6 bases, with 8 bases left between them. CDR3 in DNA: TGCAGTGCTGGGGACGTAAACATTCAGTACTTC. As protein: CSAGDVNIQYF.

The chain carries TRBV5-1 and TRBJ2-7, with 8 bases lining up with TRBD1. CDR1 is SGHRS, CDR2 YFSETQ, per germline. This CDR3 region has 18 residues. Trimming at V came to 2 bases and at J to 3 bases, leaving 16 bases not matched to a gene. CDR3 in amino acids: CASSLNPTGELLYYEQYF. CDR3 DNA: TGCGCCAGCAGCTTAAACCCGACAGGGGAACTGCTATACTACGAGCAGTACTTC.

This chain joins TRBV7-6 and TRBJ2-3, with 9 bases that match TRBD2. Losses at the gene ends were 2 bases for V and 1 base for J; bases not matched to a gene: 4. The CDR3 extends over 16 amino acids. Germline V CDR1 and CDR2: SGHVS, FNYEAQ. In DNA, the CDR3 is TGTGCCAGCAGCTTAAAGCGGGGGGTGGGCACAGATACGCAGTATTTT. Translation: CASSLKRGVGTDTQYF. Together with reference TRBV7-6 and TRBJ2-3, the CDR3 gives the full variable domain: GAGVSQSPRYKVTKRGQDVALRCDPISGHVSLYWYRQALGQGPEFLTYFNYEAQQDKSGLPNDRFSAERPEGSISTLTIQRTEQRDSAMYRCASSLKRGVGTDTQYFGPGTRLTVL.

The chain is built from TRBV6-1 and TRBJ2-1, with a weak D call TRBD1 (6 bases). The CDR3 runs 13 residues. Germline V lookup: CDR1 MNHNS, CDR2 SASEGT. V lost 8 bases and J 7 bases, leaving 15 bases between the germline ends. The CDR3 protein is CASSIAGENEQFF. In DNA, the CDR3 is TGTGCCAGCTCTATCGCAGGGGAGAATGAGCAGTTCTTC.

This chain connects TRBV10-1 to TRBJ2-7, with D unresolved. CDR1 and CDR2 from the germline V gene are WNHNN and SYGVQD (reference sequence). This CDR3 is 15 amino acids long. Trimming shortened V by 5 bases and J by 5 bases, and 19 bases separated the two germline ends. The CDR3 DNA follows: TGCGCCAGCAGTTCAGGCGCTACAGCCCTTCACGAGCAGTACTTC. The encoded protein is CASSSGATALHEQYF.

The chain combines TRBV28 with TRBJ1-1; 7 nucleotides align to TRBD1. The CDR3 is 13 amino acids. Losses at the gene ends were 7 bases for V and 11 bases for J; bases not matched to a gene: 13. Germline V gene lookup returns CDR1 MDHEN and CDR2 SYDVKM. The CDR3 region is CASKSGTVRKAFF. The CDR3 nucleotides are TGTGCCAGCAAGTCCGGGACAGTCAGGAAGGCTTTCTTT. The full variable domain, its missing parts supplied by reference TRBV28 and TRBJ1-1, is DVKVTQSSRYLVKRTGEKVFLECVQDMDHENMFWYRQDPGLGLRLIYFSYDVKMKEKGDIPEGYSVSREKKERFSLILESASTNQTSMYLCASKSGTVRKAFFGQGTRLTVV.

The gene calls are TRBV4-1 and TRBJ1-2; weak D call: TRBD1 (6 bases). CDR3 length equals 14 residues. V lost 3 bases to trimming and J lost 5 bases, with 13 bases between them. Germline loops: CDR1 MGHRA, CDR2 YSYEKL. CDR3 region: CASSHAGTTYGYTF. The CDR3 coding sequence is TGCGCCAGCAGCCACGCCGGGACAACTTATGGCTACACCTTC.

The genes are TRBV5-6 and TRBJ2-2; 7 bases are shared with TRBD1. Germline V lookup: CDR1 SGHDT, CDR2 YYEEEE. The CDR3 has 14 residues. V trimming: 4 bases; J trimming: 8 bases; junction bases outside the gene matches: 8. CDR3: CASSLRQGVGELFF. DNA for the CDR3: TGTGCCAGCAGCCTTCGACAGGGCGTTGGGGAGCTGTTTTTT.

The J gene is TRBJ1-1, the V gene TRBV19; D is possibly TRBD1 (5 bases). The CDR3 is 15 amino acids. The germline V gene has CDR1 LNHDA and CDR2 SQIVND (reference sequence). V shed 7 bases and J shed 5 bases, with 20 bases lying between them. The CDR3 coding sequence is TGTGCCAGTAAGACCAACGGAAGGGGTGATACTGAAGCTTTCTTT. This encodes CASKTNGRGDTEAFF.

The CDR3: CSVADGRTEAFF. The CDR3 nucleotides are TGCAGCGTGGCGGACGGGAGGACTGAAGCTTTCTTT. J is TRBJ1-1 and V is TRBV29-1; D is unclear. The germline gives CDR1 SQVTM, CDR2 ANQGSEA. The CDR3 covers 12 residues. Trimming cost V 6 bases and J 5 bases, with 13 bases left between them.

This clone was observed once. The chain employs TRBV5-6 and TRBJ1-2; D may be TRBD1 (5 bases). V shed 4 bases and J shed 0 bases, with 16 bases lying between them. The CDR3 consists of 16 residues. Per the germline V gene, CDR1 is SGHDT and CDR2 is YYEEEE. DNA of the CDR3: TGTGCCAGCAGCCACGACCCGGGGGGACCTAACTATGGCTACACCTTC. It specifies CASSHDPGGPNYGYTF.

The chain links TRBV6-1 to TRBJ2-7; possible D gene TRBD2, 5 bases. The CDR3 covers 13 residues. Germline V gene sequence: CDR1 MNHNS, CDR2 SASEGT. V was trimmed by 6 bases and J by 7 bases, leaving 16 bases between them. The CDR3 region has the DNA TGTGCCAGCAGGAACGGGGTTAGAAGGGAGCAGTACTTC. As protein: CASRNGVRREQYF.

This chain links TRBV5-8 with TRBJ2-4, with D tentatively TRBD2 (5 bases). The CDR3 spans 16 residues. CDR1 is SGHTS, CDR2 YDEGEE, per germline. Trimming left V 1 base short and J 3 bases short, with 14 bases between. The CDR3: CASSLPTGIGKNIQYF. The CDR3 coding sequence is TGTGCCAGCAGCTTGCCGACCGGGATAGGCAAAAACATTCAGTACTTC.

CDR3 nucleotide sequence: TGCGCCAGCAGCTTGCGTTGGGCATTTACTGAAGCTTTCTTT. Protein: CASSLRWAFTEAFF. The chain couples TRBV5-1 to TRBJ1-1; D is ambiguous. Germline loops: CDR1 SGHRS, CDR2 YFSETQ. This CDR3 contains 14 residues. The V end was cut by 1 base, the J end by 5 bases, with 12 bases between.

The chain carries TRBV19 and TRBJ2-7; maybe TRBD2 (6 bases). V shed 4 bases and J shed 6 bases, with 22 bases lying between them. The CDR3 length is 16 residues. The germline V gene has CDR1 LNHDA and CDR2 SQIVND (reference sequence). For the CDR3, the DNA is TGTGCCAGTAGTACCTTATATCCCGGGACTCTTAGCGAGCAGTACTTC. Its protein is CASSTLYPGTLSEQYF.

The genes are TRBV7-8 and TRBJ1-1, with 8 bases lining up with TRBD1. The J segment lost 0 bases and the V segment lost 5 bases, leaving 11 bases of the junction unmatched. The CDR3 runs to 17 residues. The germline V gene encodes CDR1 SGHVS and CDR2 FQNEAQ. CDR3 DNA: TGTGCCAGCAGCACACATCCAGGACAGGGAATGAACACTGAAGCTTTCTTT. Translation gives CASSTHPGQGMNTEAFF.

The chain uses TRBV7-3 and TRBJ2-7, with D uncertain. Germline lookup yields CDR1 SGHTA and CDR2 FQGTGA. CDR3 length equals 15 residues. Between the trimmed V and J ends, which lost 5 bases and 3 bases, there was a span of 17 bases. The CDR3 DNA is TGTGCCAGCAGCCCATCCCCGGGTGGGGACTACGAGCAGTACTTC. This translates into CASSPSPGGDYEQYF.